The 29 T cell receptor beta chains presented below share a single source sample, sequenced in a study of spatial heterogeneity in lung cancer. Time point in this sample: sample taken at primary tumor resection. TCRdb passed the 5' RACE reads through MiXCR, listing each CDR3 protein once. Among about 48,000 distinct CDR3 sequences listed, about 5.8% were seen once. The sequencing used PBMCs, collected at surgery. Receptors originate from a male donor with early-stage non-small cell lung cancer.

Judged by abundance, this clonotype is medium-sized. V usage is TRBV24-1 and J usage is TRBJ1-5, with 7 nucleotides matching TRBD1. Looked up from germline, CDR1 is KGHDR and CDR2 is SFDVKD. The length of the CDR3 is 15 residues. Trimming removed 4 bases from V and 6 bases from J; junction bases left unmatched: 8. The CDR3 reads CATSDPRQGGQPQHF. CDR3 sequence (DNA): TGTGCCACCAGTGACCCGCGACAGGGAGGTCAGCCCCAGCATTTT.

This clonotype was detected many times. The rearrangement joins TRBV7-2 to TRBJ2-2; no reliable D call. V gave up 2 bases and J gave up 7 bases, with 17 bases separating them. The CDR3 has 16 amino acids. Germline V gene data show CDR1 as SGHTA and CDR2 as FQGNSA. CDR3 amino acids: CASSLRVHQSGGELFF. The CDR3 DNA follows: TGTGCCAGCAGCTTACGAGTCCATCAATCGGGCGGGGAGCTGTTTTTT.

A few counts support this clonotype. The rearrangement uses TRBV5-1 and TRBJ2-7; TRBD2 aligns across 8 bases. V lost 4 bases to trimming and J lost 6 bases; unmatched junction nucleotides: 9. The CDR3 has 14 amino acids. Germline lookup yields CDR1 SGHRS and CDR2 YFSETQ. The CDR3 coding sequence is TGCGCCAGCAGCCTAAACATCCGGGAGGGCGAGCAGTACTTC. It translates to CASSLNIREGEQYF. The full variable domain, in which reference TRBV5-1 and TRBJ2-7 provide the parts outside the CDR3, is KAGVTQTPRYLIKTRGQQVTLSCSPISGHRSVSWYQQTPGQGLQFLFEYFSETQRNKGNFPGRFSGRQFSNSRSEMNVSTLELGDSALYLCASSLNIREGEQYFGPGTRLTVT.

This clonotype was counted many times. V is TRBV20-1 and J is TRBJ2-1, with D possibly being TRBD2 (6 bases). This CDR3 is built from 17 residues. Germline V gives CDR1 DFQATT, CDR2 SNEGSKA (reference sequence). CDR3 sequence: CSSKPGDFSLRSNEQFF. The DNA for the CDR3 is TGCAGCTCCAAGCCCGGGGACTTTTCGCTTCGGAGCAATGAGCAGTTCTTC.

This clonotype has ten or more counts. The chain recombines TRBV7-9 with TRBJ2-7, with 7 positions matching TRBD2. CDR3 length equals 15 residues. Trimming removed 3 bases from V and 6 bases from J; junction bases left unmatched: 11. Germline CDR1 is SEHNR and CDR2 is FQNEAQ (reference sequence). The CDR3 DNA follows: TGTGCCAGCAGCTTTGTTGGCGGGAGCTCTCGCGAGCAGTACTTC. It encodes CASSFVGGSSREQYF. Full variable domain (missing parts from reference TRBV7-9 and TRBJ2-7): DTGVSQNPRHKITKRGQNVTFRCDPISEHNRLYWYRQTLGQGPEFLTYFQNEAQLEKSRLLSDRFSAERPKGSFSTLEIQRTEQGDSAMYLCASSFVGGSSREQYFGPGTRLTVT.

This clonotype has ten or more counts. The chain recombines TRBV20-1 with TRBJ1-6; the D gene is possibly TRBD1 (5 bases). V lost 0 bases to trimming and J lost 5 bases, with 17 bases between them. The germline CDR1 and CDR2 sequences are DFQATT and SNEGSKA (reference sequence). The CDR3 length is 17 residues. CDR3 in amino acids: CSARDLGRAGNNSPLHF. The CDR3 DNA follows: TGCAGTGCTAGAGATTTGGGCAGGGCCGGGAATAATTCACCCCTCCACTTT.

This clonotype was seen many times. The chain has TRBV28 and TRBJ2-2, with 7 bases identical to TRBD1. The CDR3 covers 16 residues. The ends lost 5 bases at V and 2 bases at J; junction bases unmatched: 8. Germline CDR1 is MDHEN and CDR2 is SYDVKM. CDR3 protein: CASSGWDSTNTGELFF. The CDR3 DNA reads TGTGCCAGCAGTGGCTGGGACAGTACAAACACCGGGGAGCTGTTTTTT.

Many counts were recorded for this clonotype. This may stem from a read error, because a much larger clone lies one nucleotide away. The chain carries TRBV4-1 and TRBJ2-7; possibly TRBD2 for D (6 bases). V lost 6 bases and J 2 bases, leaving 17 bases between the germline ends. The CDR3 runs 15 residues. CDR1 is MGHRA and CDR2 is YSYEKL in the germline V gene. The CDR3 DNA sequence: TGCGCCAGCAGTGCGGGCGGGACGGGAGCCTACGAGCAGTACTTC. This sequence encodes CASSAGGTGAYEQYF.

This clonotype was found many times. The chain employs TRBV4-1 and TRBJ1-6, with a weak D call TRBD1 (5 bases). The V gene lost 4 bases and the J gene lost 9 bases, with 13 bases spanning the gap. CDR3 length: 14 amino acids. Germline lookup yields CDR1 MGHRA and CDR2 YSYEKL. CDR3 DNA sequence: TGCGCCAGCAGCCGCGACAGTTTGGGTTCACCCCTCCACTTT. Residues: CASSRDSLGSPLHF.

This clonotype appeared many times. The rearrangement links TRBV4-1 to TRBJ2-5; 9 positions match TRBD2. CDR1 and CDR2 from the germline V gene are MGHRA and YSYEKL. CDR3 length: 16 residues. V was pared by 1 base and J by 0 bases, with 3 bases of the junction left unmatched. In DNA form, the CDR3 reads TGCGCCAGCAGCCAAGTCCTAGCGGGGAACCAAGAGACCCAGTACTTC. Protein sequence: CASSQVLAGNQETQYF.

This clonotype was seen ten or more times. This chain joins TRBV28 and TRBJ2-5, with a possible D match to TRBD1 (5 bases). This CDR3 spans 13 amino acids. Per the germline V gene, CDR1 is MDHEN and CDR2 is SYDVKM. Trimming cost V 3 bases and J 3 bases, with 8 bases left between them. As DNA, the CDR3 is TGTGCCAGCAGTTTCTTCAGGGAAGAGACCCAGTACTTC. Translation gives CASSFFREETQYF.

This clonotype was recorded at least ten times. The rearrangement joins TRBV6-6 to TRBJ2-5; the match to TRBD2 covers 10 bases. The CDR3 sequence is 15 residues long. In germline, CDR1 is MNHNY, CDR2 SVGAGI (reference sequence). Trimming cost V 5 bases and J 2 bases; bases outside gene matches: 5. In DNA, the CDR3 is TGTGCCAGCAGTGGGGGGACTAGCGTACAAGAGACCCAGTACTTC. Protein product: CASSGGTSVQETQYF.

This clonotype was observed at least ten times. This chain joins TRBV4-3 and TRBJ2-5; perhaps TRBD2 as D (5 bases). Trimming removed 4 bases at V and 4 bases at J, with 16 bases between. The CDR3 loop spans 15 amino acids. The germline CDR1 and CDR2 sequences are LGHNA and YSLEER. CDR3 residues: CASSPRTVGGETQYF. As DNA, the CDR3 is TGCGCCAGCAGCCCCCGGACGGTAGGAGGAGAGACCCAGTACTTC.

This clonotype was counted many times. The rearrangement joins TRBV18 to TRBJ2-4; TRBD2 aligns across 12 bases. The CDR3 runs to 19 residues. The V and J ends lost 1 base and 0 bases, in that order; junction bases with no gene match: 7. From germline, CDR1 is KGHSH and CDR2 LQKENI. CDR3 in DNA: TGTGCCAGCTCACCACGGACTAGCGGGACCATTAAAGCCAAAAACATTCAGTACTTC. Protein product: CASSPRTSGTIKAKNIQYF.

This clonotype was observed many times. The chain links TRBV7-2 to TRBJ2-7, with TRBD2 matching over 8 bases. The trim removed 6 bases at V and 3 bases at J, leaving 10 bases unmatched. The germline V gene has CDR1 SGHTA and CDR2 FQGNSA. This CDR3 comprises 15 residues. CDR3 loop: CASRPLAGMLYEQYF. CDR3 nucleotide sequence: TGTGCCAGCAGGCCCTTAGCGGGAATGCTCTACGAGCAGTACTTC.

At least ten counts were recorded for this clonotype. The chain is built from TRBV7-9 and TRBJ2-7; 9 nucleotides align to TRBD2. The germline gives CDR1 SEHNR, CDR2 FQNEAQ (reference sequence). With V trimmed by 5 bases and J by 0 bases, 5 bases remained unmatched. The CDR3 has 15 amino acids. The CDR3 sequence: CASSPRLADSYEQYF. DNA of the CDR3: TGTGCCAGCAGCCCGCGACTAGCGGACTCCTACGAGCAGTACTTC.

This clonotype was seen at least ten times. The chain links TRBV4-2 to TRBJ2-1; 10 nucleotides agree with TRBD2. V shed 0 bases, J shed 13 bases, and the junction held 6 bases outside the gene matches. The CDR3 loop spans 14 amino acids. Germline V CDR1 and CDR2: LGHNA, YNFKEQ. This CDR3 reads CASSQDRSGRTQFF. CDR3 nucleotides: TGTGCCAGCAGCCAAGATCGTAGCGGGAGGACCCAGTTCTTC.

The rearrangement links TRBV20-1 to TRBJ2-2; TRBD2 matches 7 bases. The CDR3 length is 16 residues. Per the germline V gene, CDR1 is DFQATT and CDR2 is SNEGSKA (reference sequence). V dropped 5 bases and J dropped 0; count of bases not matched to a gene: 9. The DNA of the CDR3 is TGCAGTGCTGGGACTGGGACTACCGCGAACACCGGGGAGCTGTTTTTT. It specifies CSAGTGTTANTGELFF.

This clonotype appeared a few times. The chain employs TRBV5-1 and TRBJ2-7; D is perhaps TRBD2 (6 bases). The CDR3 has 14 residues. Germline V gene data show CDR1 as SGHRS and CDR2 as YFSETQ. Trimming cost V 7 bases and J 3 bases, with 17 bases left between them. CDR3 nucleotide sequence: TGCGCCAGCCAAGTCGGGGGTCCGTACTACGAGCAGTACTTC. As protein: CASQVGGPYYEQYF.

At least ten counts were recorded for this clonotype. The chain couples TRBV28 to TRBJ1-1, with a tentative D call TRBD1 (5 bases). The germline V gene encodes CDR1 MDHEN and CDR2 SYDVKM. The CDR3 runs to 13 residues. Trimming removed 2 bases from V and 5 bases from J, with 9 bases in between. CDR3 DNA sequence: TGTGCCAGCAGTTTAGTGGGGCGGACTGAAGCTTTCTTT. Translated: CASSLVGRTEAFF.

This clonotype was recorded at least ten times. The gene calls are TRBV19 and TRBJ2-2; 7 nucleotides agree with TRBD2. The germline V gene encodes CDR1 LNHDA and CDR2 SQIVND (reference sequence). This CDR3 has 15 amino acids. J gave up 4 bases and V 3 bases, and 5 bases lay outside the gene matches. CDR3 coding DNA: TGTGCCAGTAGTATCGCGGGAGTAACCACCGGGGAGCTGTTTTTT. This codes for CASSIAGVTTGELFF.

This clonotype was recorded many times. The chain carries TRBV6-5 and TRBJ2-7, with D tentatively TRBD2 (6 bases). Trimming pared 5 bases from V and 3 bases from J, leaving 14 bases between. CDR3 size: 14 residues. Germline-derived CDR1 and CDR2 are MNHEY and SVGAGI. In DNA, the CDR3 is TGTGCCAGCAGTACTCGGAATAGCGGCTACGAGCAGTACTTC. Encoded protein: CASSTRNSGYEQYF.

This clonotype was counted ten times or more. The chain has TRBV10-3 and TRBJ2-5, with TRBD2 matching 9 bases. The CDR3 is made up of 16 amino acids. Germline values: CDR1 ENHRY, CDR2 SYGVKD. The V segment lost 0 bases and the J segment 5 bases; nucleotides outside the gene matches: 7. The CDR3 DNA follows: TGTGCCATCAGTGAGTCAGGAGAAGCGGGAGGTGAGACCCAGTACTTC. Protein sequence: CAISESGEAGGETQYF.

The sample holds many counts of this clonotype. The chain is built from TRBV18 and TRBJ2-7; D is unclear. V shed 5 bases and J shed 4 bases, with 9 bases lying between them. The CDR3 runs to 12 residues. Germline CDR1 KGHSH, CDR2 LQKENI. The CDR3 spells CASSINQYEQYF. The CDR3, as DNA: TGTGCCAGCTCAATTAACCAGTACGAGCAGTACTTC. The full variable domain, in which reference TRBV18 and TRBJ2-7 provide the parts outside the CDR3, is NAGVMQNPRHLVRRRGQEARLRCSPMKGHSHVYWYRQLPEEGLKFMVYLQKENIIDESGMPKERFSAEFPKEGPSILRIQQVVRGDSAAYFCASSINQYEQYFGPGTRLTVT.

This clonotype came up many times. Here the CDR3 DNA reads TGCAGTGCTAGGGCCCATCAGGGGAACACTGAAGCTTTCTTT. This translates into CSARAHQGNTEAFF. The chain employs TRBV20-1 and TRBJ1-1, with D maybe TRBD1 (5 bases). The V and J ends lost 3 bases and 1 base respectively, with 12 bases between them. CDR1 DFQATT and CDR2 SNEGSKA come from the germline V gene (reference sequence). The CDR3 length is 14 residues.

This clonotype showed up many times. The gene calls are TRBV10-3 and TRBJ2-3; unclear D gene. The CDR3 sequence is 14 residues long. Germline V gene data show CDR1 as ENHRY and CDR2 as SYGVKD. V was pared by 8 bases and J by 5 bases, with 17 bases between. CDR3 DNA sequence: TGTGCCATCTTGGCTCTCTACCCGTTAGATACGCAGTATTTT. Translation: CAILALYPLDTQYF.

This clonotype was seen repeatedly, ten times or more. The rearrangement joins TRBV28 to TRBJ1-4; 8 bases match TRBD1. Losses at the gene ends were 4 bases for V and 6 bases for J; bases not matched to a gene: 7. The CDR3 sequence is 15 residues long. Germline V CDR1 and CDR2: MDHEN, SYDVKM. This CDR3 is CASSSAGTGDEKLFF. CDR3 in DNA: TGTGCCAGCAGTTCCGCCGGGACAGGAGATGAAAAACTGTTTTTT.

V is TRBV5-1 and J is TRBJ2-1, with D possibly TRBD2 on 8 matching bases. The CDR3 has 14 amino acids. Germline CDR1 reads SGHRS; CDR2 reads YFSETQ. Trimming stripped 8 bases from V and 7 bases from J, with 19 bases between. CDR3 in amino acids: CASSTQGTSNEQFF. CDR3 sequence (DNA): TGCGCCAGTAGTACACAGGGGACTAGTAATGAGCAGTTCTTC. Complete variable domain (other parts from reference TRBV5-1 and TRBJ2-1): KAGVTQTPRYLIKTRGQQVTLSCSPISGHRSVSWYQQTPGQGLQFLFEYFSETQRNKGNFPGRFSGRQFSNSRSEMNVSTLELGDSALYLCASSTQGTSNEQFFGPGTRLTVL.

This clonotype was found a few times. This chain connects TRBV5-1 to TRBJ1-4; perhaps TRBD1 as D (5 bases). CDR1 is SGHRS, CDR2 YFSETQ, per germline. This CDR3 has 14 amino acids. V was pared by 0 bases and J by 7 bases, with 10 bases between. CDR3 sequence reads: CASSLEPGPEKLFF. The CDR3 DNA reads TGCGCCAGCAGCTTGGAGCCAGGGCCTGAAAAACTGTTTTTT.